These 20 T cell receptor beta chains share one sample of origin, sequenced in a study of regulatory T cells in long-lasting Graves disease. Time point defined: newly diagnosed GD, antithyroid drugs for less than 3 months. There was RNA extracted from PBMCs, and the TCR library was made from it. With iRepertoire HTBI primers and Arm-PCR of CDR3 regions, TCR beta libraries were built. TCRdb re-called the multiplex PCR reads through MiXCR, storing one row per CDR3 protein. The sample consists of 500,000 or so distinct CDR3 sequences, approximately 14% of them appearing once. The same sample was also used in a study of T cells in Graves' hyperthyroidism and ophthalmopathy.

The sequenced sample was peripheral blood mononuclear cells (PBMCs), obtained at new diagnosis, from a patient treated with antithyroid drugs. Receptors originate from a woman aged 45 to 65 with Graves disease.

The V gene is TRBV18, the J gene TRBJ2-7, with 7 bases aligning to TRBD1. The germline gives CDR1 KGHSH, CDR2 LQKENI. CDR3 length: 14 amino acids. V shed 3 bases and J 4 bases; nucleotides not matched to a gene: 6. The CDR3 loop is CASSPTSTGYEQYF. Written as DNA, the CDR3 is TGTGCCAGCTCACCTACTTCGACAGGGTACGAGCAGTACTTC.

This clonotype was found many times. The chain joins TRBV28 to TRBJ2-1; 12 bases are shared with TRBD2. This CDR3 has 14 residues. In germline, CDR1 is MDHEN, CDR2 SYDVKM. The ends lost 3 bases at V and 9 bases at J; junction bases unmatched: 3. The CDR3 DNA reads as TGTGCCAGCAGTTTGGCTAGCGGGGGGGGTGAGCAGTTCTTC. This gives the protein CASSLASGGGEQFF.

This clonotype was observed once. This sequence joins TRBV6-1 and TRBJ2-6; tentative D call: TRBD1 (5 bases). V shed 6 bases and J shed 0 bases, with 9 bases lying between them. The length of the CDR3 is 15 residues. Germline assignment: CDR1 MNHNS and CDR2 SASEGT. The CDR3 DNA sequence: TGTGCCAGCAGACCTCAGGGCTCTGGGGCCAACGTCCTGACTTTC. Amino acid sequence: CASRPQGSGANVLTF.

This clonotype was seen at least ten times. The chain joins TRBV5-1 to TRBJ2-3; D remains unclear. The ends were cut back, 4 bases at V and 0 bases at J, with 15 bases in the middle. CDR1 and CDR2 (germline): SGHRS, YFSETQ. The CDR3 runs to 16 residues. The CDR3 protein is CASSLQSFSSTDTQYF. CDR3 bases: TGCGCCAGCAGCCTCCAGTCCTTTTCTAGCACAGATACGCAGTATTTT.

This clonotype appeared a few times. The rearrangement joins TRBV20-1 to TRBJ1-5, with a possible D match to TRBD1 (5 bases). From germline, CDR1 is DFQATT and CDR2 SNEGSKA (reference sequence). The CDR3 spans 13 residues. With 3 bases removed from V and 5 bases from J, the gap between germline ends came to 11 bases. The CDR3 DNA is TGCAGTGCTAGGACAGACTACGATCAGCCCCAGCATTTT. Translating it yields CSARTDYDQPQHF.

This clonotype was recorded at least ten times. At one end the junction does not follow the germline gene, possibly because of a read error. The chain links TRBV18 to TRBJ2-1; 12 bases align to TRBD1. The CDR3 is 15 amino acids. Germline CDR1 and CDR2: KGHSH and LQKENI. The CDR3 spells CASSLGQGAVNEQFF. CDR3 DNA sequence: TGCGCCAGCAGCTTGGGACAGGGGGCGGTCAATGAGCAGTTCTTC.

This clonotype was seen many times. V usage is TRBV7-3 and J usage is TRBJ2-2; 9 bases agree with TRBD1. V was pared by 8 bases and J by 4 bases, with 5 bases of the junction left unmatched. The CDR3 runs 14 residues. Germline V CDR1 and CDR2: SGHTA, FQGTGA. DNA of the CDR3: TGTGCCAGCGGCACGGGACAGGGCACCGGGGAGCTGTTTTTT. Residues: CASGTGQGTGELFF.

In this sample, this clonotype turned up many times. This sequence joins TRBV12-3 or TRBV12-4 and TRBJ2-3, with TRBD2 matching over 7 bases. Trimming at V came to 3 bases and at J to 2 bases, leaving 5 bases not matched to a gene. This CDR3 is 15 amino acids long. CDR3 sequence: CASSFRGSDTDTQYF. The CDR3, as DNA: TGTGCCAGCAGTTTCCGCGGGAGCGACACAGATACGCAGTATTTT.

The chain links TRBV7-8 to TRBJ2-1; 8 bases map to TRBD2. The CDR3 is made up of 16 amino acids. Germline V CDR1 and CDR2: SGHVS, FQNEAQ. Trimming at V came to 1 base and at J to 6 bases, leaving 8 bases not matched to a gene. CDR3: CASSLEAGELSNEQFF. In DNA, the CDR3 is TGTGCCAGCAGCTTAGAAGCGGGAGAGCTTTCCAATGAGCAGTTCTTC.

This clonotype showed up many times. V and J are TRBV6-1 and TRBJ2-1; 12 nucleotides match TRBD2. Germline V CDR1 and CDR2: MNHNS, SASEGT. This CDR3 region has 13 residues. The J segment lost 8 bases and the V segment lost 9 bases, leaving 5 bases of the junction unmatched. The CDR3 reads CASTSGRRYEQFF. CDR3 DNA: TGTGCCAGTACTAGCGGGAGGAGGTATGAGCAGTTCTTC.

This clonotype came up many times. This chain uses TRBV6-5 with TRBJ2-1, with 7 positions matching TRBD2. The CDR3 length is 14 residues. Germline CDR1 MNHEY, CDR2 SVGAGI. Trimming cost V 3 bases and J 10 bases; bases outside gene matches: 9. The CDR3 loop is CASSYNSGSSEQFF. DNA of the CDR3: TGTGCCAGCAGTTATAATAGCGGGTCGTCAGAGCAGTTCTTC.

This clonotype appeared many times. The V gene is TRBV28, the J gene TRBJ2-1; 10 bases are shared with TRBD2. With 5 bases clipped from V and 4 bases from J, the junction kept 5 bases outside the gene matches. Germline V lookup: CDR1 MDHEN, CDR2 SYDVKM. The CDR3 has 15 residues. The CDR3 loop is CASSMLSGGYNEQFF. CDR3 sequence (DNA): TGTGCCAGCAGTATGCTTAGCGGGGGGTACAATGAGCAGTTCTTC.

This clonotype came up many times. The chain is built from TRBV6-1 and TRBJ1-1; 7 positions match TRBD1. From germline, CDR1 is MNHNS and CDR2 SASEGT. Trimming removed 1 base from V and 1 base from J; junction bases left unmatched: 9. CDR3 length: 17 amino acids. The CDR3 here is CASSEGLRNRGNTEAFF. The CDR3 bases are TGTGCCAGCAGTGAAGGCTTGAGAAACAGGGGGAACACTGAAGCTTTCTTT.

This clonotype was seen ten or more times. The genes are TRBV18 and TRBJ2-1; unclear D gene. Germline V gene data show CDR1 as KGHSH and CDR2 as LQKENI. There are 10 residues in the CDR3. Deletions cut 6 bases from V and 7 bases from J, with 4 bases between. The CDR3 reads CASSANEQFF. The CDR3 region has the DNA TGTGCCAGCTCCGCTAATGAGCAGTTCTTC.

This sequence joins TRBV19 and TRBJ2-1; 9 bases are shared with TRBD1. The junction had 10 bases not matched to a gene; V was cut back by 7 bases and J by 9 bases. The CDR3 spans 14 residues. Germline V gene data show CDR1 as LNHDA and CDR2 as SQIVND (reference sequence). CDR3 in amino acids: CASIPGQGQSEQFF. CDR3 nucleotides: TGTGCCAGTATCCCGGGACAGGGCCAAAGTGAGCAGTTCTTC.

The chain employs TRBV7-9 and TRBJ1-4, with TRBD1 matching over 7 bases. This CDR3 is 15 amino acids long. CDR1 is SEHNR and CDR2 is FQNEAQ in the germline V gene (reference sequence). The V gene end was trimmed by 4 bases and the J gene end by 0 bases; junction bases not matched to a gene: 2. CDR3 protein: CASSSTGATNEKLFF. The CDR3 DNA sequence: TGTGCCAGCAGCTCAACAGGGGCAACTAATGAAAAACTGTTTTTT.

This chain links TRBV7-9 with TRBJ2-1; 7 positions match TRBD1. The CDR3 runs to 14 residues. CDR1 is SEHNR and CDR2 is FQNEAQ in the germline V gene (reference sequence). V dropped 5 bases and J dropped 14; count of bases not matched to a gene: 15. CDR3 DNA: TGTGCCAGCAGCCCCATGACATTGACAGGGTTTAAGTTCTTC. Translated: CASSPMTLTGFKFF.

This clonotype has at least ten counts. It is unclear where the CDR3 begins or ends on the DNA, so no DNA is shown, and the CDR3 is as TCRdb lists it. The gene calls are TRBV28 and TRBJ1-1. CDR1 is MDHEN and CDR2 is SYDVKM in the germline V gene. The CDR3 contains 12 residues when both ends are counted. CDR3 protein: CASSTSNTEAFF.

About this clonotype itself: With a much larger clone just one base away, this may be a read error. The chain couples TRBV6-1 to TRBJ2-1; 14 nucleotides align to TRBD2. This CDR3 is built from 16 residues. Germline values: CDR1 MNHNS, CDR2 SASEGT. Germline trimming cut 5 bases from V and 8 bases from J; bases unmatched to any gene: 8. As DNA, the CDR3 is TGTGCCAGCAGTAAGCCGGGACTAGCGGGAGCCTATGAGCAGTTCTTC. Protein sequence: CASSKPGLAGAYEQFF.

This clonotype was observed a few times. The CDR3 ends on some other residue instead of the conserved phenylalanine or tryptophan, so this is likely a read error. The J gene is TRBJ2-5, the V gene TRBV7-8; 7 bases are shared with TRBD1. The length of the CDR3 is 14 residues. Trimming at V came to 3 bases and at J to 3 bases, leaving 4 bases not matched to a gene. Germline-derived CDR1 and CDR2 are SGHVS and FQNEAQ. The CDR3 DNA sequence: TGTGCCAGCAGCTTCACAGGGGTAAAAGAGACCCAGTACCTC. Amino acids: CASSFTGVKETQYL.